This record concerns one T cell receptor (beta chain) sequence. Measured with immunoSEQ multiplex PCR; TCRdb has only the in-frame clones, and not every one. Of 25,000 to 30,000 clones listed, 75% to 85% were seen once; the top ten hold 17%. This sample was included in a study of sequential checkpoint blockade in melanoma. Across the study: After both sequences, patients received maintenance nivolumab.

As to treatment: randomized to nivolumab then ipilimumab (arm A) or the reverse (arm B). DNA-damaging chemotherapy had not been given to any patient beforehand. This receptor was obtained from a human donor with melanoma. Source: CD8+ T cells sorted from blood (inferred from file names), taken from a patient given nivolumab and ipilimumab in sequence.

CDR3 sequence (DNA): TGTGCCAGCAGCTTAGCTATACAGGACTATGGCTACACCTTC. This translates into CASSLAIQDYGYTF. The rearrangement links TRBV7-2 to TRBJ1-2; D possibly corresponds to TRBD1 (5 bases). The V end lost 0 bases, the J end lost 3 bases, and 8 bases lay between the germline ends. CDR3 length equals 14 residues. Looked up from germline, CDR1 is SGHTA and CDR2 is FQGNSA.